Reported below is one T cell receptor beta chain. The use of a sample-barcoded 5' primer and a J-beta primer mix characterized a second PCR of 7 to 11 cycles. TCRdb passed the 5' RACE reads through MiXCR, listing each CDR3 protein once. The sample lists some 760,000 distinct CDR3 sequences; more than 20% were seen once. These data come from a study of blood T cells in healthy people across ages. Per-sample yields of isolated PBMCs were at least 6 million. The CDR3 length is 15 residues. The germline V gene encodes CDR1 SGHTA and CDR2 FQGNSA. This sample was shared with a second study, whose subject was T cells of mothers and their children.

The V gene is TRBV7-2, the J gene TRBJ2-5; 9 bases map to TRBD2. The DNA end is a closer match to TRBJ2-1, so the J assignment may be wrong. The receptor was derived from a boy younger than 18 in good health. The sequenced sample consisted of blood. CDR3 sequence (DNA): TGTGCCAGCAGCTTAGCGGGACTAGCAAGGGTTGAGCAGTTCTTC. This sequence encodes CASSLAGLARVEQFF.